Below, 24 T cell receptor beta chains from the same sample are listed, as sequenced in a study of OX40 agonist ivuxolimab in advanced cancers. Library method: the immunoSEQ multiplex PCR assay. The source is immuneACCESS, and TCRdb retained only in-frame sequences with V and J called. Part of the clones is not carried over; for the studies checked, unresolved V genes explain less than half of this, and the remainder is unexplained. This sample gives around 15,000 clones in total; around 77% of them show up just once. The top ten clonotypes cover about 32% of the sample. The sample was CD4+ or CD8+ T cells sorted from blood, taken in a trial of the OX40 agonist ivuxolimab. These receptors were collected from an adult with an advanced solid tumor such as melanoma, head and neck, liver or kidney cancer.

In its sample, this clone was seen a few times. The chain combines TRBV5-4 with TRBJ2-2; D gene unclear. The CDR3 length is 12 residues. The V end lost 1 base, the J end lost 2 bases, and 0 bases lay between the germline ends. Germline CDR1 reads SGHNT; CDR2 reads YYREEE (reference sequence). The CDR3 reads CASSLNTGELFF. CDR3 sequence (DNA): TGTGCCAGCAGCTTGAACACCGGGGAGCTGTTTTTT.

CDR3 sequence (DNA): TGTGCCAGCAGTCCTGACAGAGATGCCTACGAGCAGTACTTC. Translation: CASSPDRDAYEQYF. The chain has TRBV7-9 and TRBJ2-7, with D perhaps matching TRBD1 (5 bases). The V end was cut by 6 bases, the J end by 2 bases, with 14 bases between. Looked up from germline, CDR1 is SEHNR and CDR2 is FQNEAQ (reference sequence). This CDR3 has 14 amino acids.

The rearrangement joins TRBV27 to TRBJ2-1, with 8 bases fitting TRBD1. The germline CDR1 and CDR2 sequences are MNHEY and SMNVEV (reference sequence). V lost 6 bases, J lost 9 bases, and 4 bases stayed unmatched. CDR3 size: 12 residues. The CDR3 nucleotides read TGTGCCAGCAGGAATACAGGGGGTGAGCAGTTCTTC. Its translation: CASRNTGGEQFF.

The CDR3 loop reads CASSFLSTGLSPLHF. Written as DNA, the CDR3 is TGTGCCAGCAGTTTTCTATCAACAGGTCTCTCACCCCTCCACTTT. The J gene is TRBJ1-6, the V gene TRBV27; TRBD1 is a possible D gene (5 bases). The CDR3 sequence is 15 residues long. Trimming shortened V by 3 bases and J by 10 bases, and 16 bases separated the two germline ends. The germline V gene has CDR1 MNHEY and CDR2 SMNVEV (reference sequence).

The chain is built from TRBV7-9 and TRBJ2-7; either TRBD1 or TRBD2 may fit D (5 bases each). V was clipped by 5 bases and J by 0 bases, with 14 bases between them. The V gene's germline CDR1 is SEHNR and CDR2 FQNEAQ (reference sequence). The CDR3 covers 15 residues. CDR3 nucleotide sequence: TGTGCCAGCAGCGACACCGGGACCCACTCCTACGAGCAGTACTTC. It specifies CASSDTGTHSYEQYF.

This chain connects TRBV11-3 to TRBJ1-1; D not resolved. The germline V and J ends were trimmed by 0 bases and 8 bases, with 7 bases remaining between them. The CDR3 loop spans 12 amino acids. Germline CDR1 reads SGHNT; CDR2 reads YENEEA. The CDR3 spells CASSLEKHEAFF. The CDR3 DNA is TGTGCCAGCAGCTTAGAAAAACACGAAGCTTTCTTT.

This clone was observed once. The gene calls are TRBV19 and TRBJ2-7, with 9 nucleotides matching TRBD2. The length of the CDR3 is 13 residues. CDR1 and CDR2 from the germline V gene are LNHDA and SQIVND (reference sequence). Trimming cost V 9 bases and J 2 bases; bases outside gene matches: 5. The CDR3 DNA reads TGTGCCAGCGGACTAGCGAATACCTACGAGCAGTACTTC. Its protein product is CASGLANTYEQYF.

This chain joins TRBV6-5 and TRBJ2-2, with no clear D. Germline V gene data show CDR1 as MNHEY and CDR2 as SVGAGI. V was trimmed by 3 bases and J by 3 bases, leaving 5 bases between them. The CDR3 is 13 amino acids. This CDR3 reads CASSYMDTGELFF. The DNA for the CDR3 is TGTGCCAGCAGTTATATGGACACCGGGGAGCTGTTTTTT.

V usage is TRBV9 and J usage is TRBJ1-5; D ambiguous. This CDR3 comprises 13 residues. The V and J ends lost 0 bases and 7 bases respectively, with 8 bases between them. CDR1 and CDR2 (germline): SGDLS, YYNGEE. The CDR3 here is CASSVAGSQPQHF. In DNA, the CDR3 is TGTGCCAGCAGCGTAGCGGGGTCCCAGCCCCAGCATTTT.

The rearrangement joins TRBV5-1 to TRBJ2-3; 10 nucleotides agree with TRBD2. The germline V gene has CDR1 SGHRS and CDR2 YFSETQ. Unmatched junction bases numbered 15, after V lost 3 bases and J lost 14 bases. The CDR3 is made up of 15 amino acids. CDR3 protein: CASSYGLADTDTGYF. DNA of the CDR3: TGCGCCAGCAGCTATGGACTAGCGGATACAGATACGGGGTATTTT.

This chain joins TRBV5-1 and TRBJ1-1; the D gene is possibly TRBD1 (5 bases). V was cut by 4 bases and J by 1 base, with 11 bases left in between. This CDR3 comprises 14 residues. Germline V gene lookup returns CDR1 SGHRS and CDR2 YFSETQ. In nucleotides, the CDR3 is TGCGCCAGCAGCGAAGGGACGACGAACACTGAAGCTTTCTTT. It yields the protein CASSEGTTNTEAFF. The whole variable domain, filled in from reference TRBV5-1 and TRBJ1-1, reads KAGVTQTPRYLIKTRGQQVTLSCSPISGHRSVSWYQQTPGQGLQFLFEYFSETQRNKGNFPGRFSGRQFSNSRSEMNVSTLELGDSALYLCASSEGTTNTEAFFGQGTRLTVV.

The chain couples TRBV18 to TRBJ2-1, with TRBD2 matching over 10 bases. Trimming removed 1 base from V and 7 bases from J; junction bases left unmatched: 7. Germline values: CDR1 KGHSH, CDR2 LQKENI. The CDR3 loop spans 16 amino acids. The chain's CDR3 is CASSPLLAGVNNEQFF. In nucleotides, the CDR3 is TGTGCCAGCTCACCACTCCTAGCGGGAGTAAATAATGAGCAGTTCTTC. The full variable domain, with the rest looked up from reference TRBV18 and TRBJ2-1, is NAGVMQNPRHLVRRRGQEARLRCSPMKGHSHVYWYRQLPEEGLKFMVYLQKENIIDESGMPKERFSAEFPKEGPSILRIQQVVRGDSAAYFCASSPLLAGVNNEQFFGPGTRLTVL.

The chain has TRBV9 and TRBJ2-6; D uncertain. This CDR3 is built from 15 residues. V lost 3 bases, J lost 1 base, and 8 bases lay in between. Germline loops: CDR1 SGDLS, CDR2 YYNGEE. The CDR3 nucleotides read TGTGCCAGCAGCGCCACAGCATCTGGGGCCAACGTCCTGACTTTC. This codes for CASSATASGANVLTF.

The chain is built from TRBV11-3 and TRBJ2-2, with D possibly called TRBD1 or TRBD2 (5 bases each). CDR3 length: 16 residues. Germline V gives CDR1 SGHNT, CDR2 YENEEA. V lost 5 bases, J lost 1 base, and 14 bases lay in between. CDR3 nucleotides: TGTGCCAGCAGCCCGCCCGGGACGGGGAACACCGGGGAGCTGTTTTTT. Residues: CASSPPGTGNTGELFF.

This chain connects TRBV5-1 to TRBJ1-1, with 11 bases identical to TRBD1. Losses at the gene ends were 3 bases for V and 5 bases for J; bases not matched to a gene: 6. Germline V CDR1 and CDR2: SGHRS, YFSETQ. CDR3 length: 15 amino acids. CDR3 DNA sequence: TGCGCCAGCAGCTCTTCCGGGACAGGGGGGACTGAAGCTTTCTTT. This gives the protein CASSSSGTGGTEAFF.

This clone has only one observation. The chain recombines TRBV28 with TRBJ2-5, with D hard to call. The CDR3 runs 13 residues. The germline gives CDR1 MDHEN, CDR2 SYDVKM. V was clipped by 4 bases and J by 4 bases, with 10 bases between them. CDR3 sequence (DNA): TGTGCCAGCAGTTCGCAAACACCAGAGACCCAGTACTTC. It specifies CASSSQTPETQYF.

This clone was seen a single time. This sequence joins TRBV10-1 and TRBJ2-1, with 12 bases aligning to TRBD2. V was clipped by 6 bases and J by 4 bases; unmatched bases: 10. CDR3 size: 17 residues. Germline V gene data show CDR1 as WNHNN and CDR2 as SYGVQD (reference sequence). The CDR3 spells CASSDLPGLAGYNEQFF. DNA for the CDR3: TGCGCCAGCAGCGACTTACCGGGACTAGCGGGTTACAATGAGCAGTTCTTC.

The genes are TRBV19 and TRBJ1-1; D remains ambiguous. The CDR3 has 13 residues. With 5 bases removed from V and 4 bases from J, the gap between germline ends came to 11 bases. The germline V gene encodes CDR1 LNHDA and CDR2 SQIVND (reference sequence). The CDR3 protein is CASSVLESTEAFF. CDR3 in DNA: TGTGCCAGTAGTGTCTTAGAGAGCACTGAAGCTTTCTTT. Full variable domain (remainder filled in from reference TRBV19 and TRBJ1-1): DGGITQSPKYLFRKEGQNVTLSCEQNLNHDAMYWYRQDPGQGLRLIYYSQIVNDFQKGDIAEGYSVSREKKESFPLTVTSAQKNPTAFYLCASSVLESTEAFFGQGTRLTVV.

The CDR3 is CASSLGAGSGYTF. The CDR3 DNA sequence: TGTGCCAGCAGCTTAGGGGCGGGGAGTGGCTACACCTTC. The chain recombines TRBV7-6 with TRBJ1-2, with D hard to call. The CDR3 covers 13 residues. From germline, CDR1 is SGHVS and CDR2 FNYEAQ. The ends were cut back, 1 base at V and 7 bases at J, with 10 bases in the middle.

The chain combines TRBV7-9 with TRBJ2-3; 14 bases line up with TRBD2. V trimming: 11 bases; J trimming: 7 bases; junction bases outside the gene matches: 5. The CDR3 consists of 13 residues. Per germline, CDR1 SEHNR and CDR2 FQNEAQ (reference sequence). The DNA for the CDR3 is TGTGCCGGGGGACTAGCGGGGGAAAATACGCAGTATTTT. It is translated as CAGGLAGENTQYF.

This chain uses TRBV9 with TRBJ1-2, with D hard to call. V was trimmed by 4 bases and J by 4 bases, leaving 14 bases between them. Germline loops: CDR1 SGDLS, CDR2 YYNGEE. The CDR3 extends over 14 amino acids. CDR3 DNA: TGTGCCAGCAGCCCAGAGGTTGGTCCCTATGGCTACACCTTC. Its translation is CASSPEVGPYGYTF.

The V gene is TRBV6-1, the J gene TRBJ2-7; 7 positions match TRBD2. The CDR3 consists of 13 residues. The V gene end was trimmed by 8 bases and the J gene end by 7 bases; junction bases not matched to a gene: 11. CDR1 and CDR2 from the germline V gene are MNHNS and SASEGT. CDR3 sequence: CASRRGGAGEQYF. DNA for the CDR3: TGTGCCAGCCGGAGGGGAGGGGCTGGGGAGCAGTACTTC.

By share, this clone ranks as large (0.1 to 1%). V and J are TRBV27 and TRBJ2-1; D might be TRBD1 (5 bases). V shed 2 bases and J shed 10 bases, with 12 bases lying between them. The length of the CDR3 is 13 residues. The V gene's germline CDR1 is MNHEY and CDR2 SMNVEV (reference sequence). CDR3 region: CASSLGEGVEQFF. CDR3 in DNA: TGTGCCAGCAGTTTAGGTGAAGGGGTCGAGCAGTTCTTC.

The DNA of the CDR3 is TGTGCCAGCAGCGCACTAGATCAGCAGTTCTTC. This encodes CASSALDQQFF. The V call is TRBV11-2, the J call TRBJ2-1; D may be TRBD2 (5 bases). Germline V gene sequence: CDR1 SGHAT, CDR2 FQNNGV. V was cut by 5 bases and J by 11 bases, with 10 bases left in between. The CDR3 runs to 11 residues.